This T cell receptor beta chain was observed in a study of T cell responses to AZD1222 COVID-19 vaccine. Points from the study as a whole: Clonal diversity was possibly underestimated; the donors were predominantly white British and more often female.

On this clone itself: The antigen is not known.

Second-dose groups at about 4 or about 12 weeks were pooled. This table comes from immunoSEQ multiplex PCR, and its TCRdb copy is limited to in-frame clones, with some not included. The table includes some 80,000 clones, about nine tenths detected once. The CDR3 runs 13 residues. CDR1 is ENHRY, CDR2 SYGVKD, per germline. V lost 10 bases and J lost 4; bases outside the gene matches: 5. The chain employs TRBV10-3 and TRBJ2-1, with TRBD1 identical over 9 bases. This TCR came from an adult who received the AZD1222 COVID-19 vaccine. Sequenced here: peripheral blood, sampled 28 days after the second AZD1222 dose. This CDR3 reads CATETGGYNEQFF. In nucleotides, the CDR3 is TGTGCCACAGAGACAGGGGGGTACAATGAGCAGTTCTTC.